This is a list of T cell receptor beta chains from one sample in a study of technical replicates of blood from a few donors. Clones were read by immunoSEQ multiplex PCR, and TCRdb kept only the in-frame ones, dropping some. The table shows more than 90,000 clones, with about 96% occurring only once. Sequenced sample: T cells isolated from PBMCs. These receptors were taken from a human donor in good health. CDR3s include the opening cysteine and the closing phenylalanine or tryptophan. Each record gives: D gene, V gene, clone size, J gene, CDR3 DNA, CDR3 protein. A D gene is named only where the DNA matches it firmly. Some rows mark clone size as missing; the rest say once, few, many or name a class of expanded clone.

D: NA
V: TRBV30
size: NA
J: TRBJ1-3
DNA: TGTGCCTGGGGAGGGACCGGAAACACCATATATTTT
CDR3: CAWGGTGNTIYF

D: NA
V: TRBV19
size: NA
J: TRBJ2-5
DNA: TGTGCCAGTAGTATTCGGTCCGGGACACTAAATCGTCAAGAGACCCAGTACTTC
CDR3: CASSIRSGTLNRQETQYF

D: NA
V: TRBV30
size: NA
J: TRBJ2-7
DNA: TGTGCCTGGAGAACAGGGCCCAGCTCCTACGAGCAGTACTTC
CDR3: CAWRTGPSSYEQYF

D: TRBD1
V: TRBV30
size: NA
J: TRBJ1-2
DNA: TGTGCCTGGAGTGCAACGGCCAGGGGGCAAGGCTACACCTTC
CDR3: CAWSATARGQGYTF

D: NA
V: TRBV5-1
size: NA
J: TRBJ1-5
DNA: TGCGCCAGCAGCCCGGCGGGAACTAGCAATCAGCCCCAGCATTTT
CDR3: CASSPAGTSNQPQHF

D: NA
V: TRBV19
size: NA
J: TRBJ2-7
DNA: TGTGCCAGTAGTATAGGTGGCCACTACGAGCAGTACTTC
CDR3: CASSIGGHYEQYF

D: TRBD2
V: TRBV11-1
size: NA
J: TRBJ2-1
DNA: TGTGCCAGCAGACCGGGACTAGCGGGAGGGAGCTCCTACAATGAGCAGTTCTTC
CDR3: CASRPGLAGGSSYNEQFF

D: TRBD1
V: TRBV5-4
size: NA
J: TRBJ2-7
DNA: TGTGCCAGCAGCTTCGGGGACAGGAAGTACTACGAGCAGTACTTC
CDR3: CASSFGDRKYYEQYF

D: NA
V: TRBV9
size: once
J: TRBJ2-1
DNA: TGTGCCAGCAGCGTAGCTTTCGACAATGAGCAGTTCTTC
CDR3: CASSVAFDNEQFF

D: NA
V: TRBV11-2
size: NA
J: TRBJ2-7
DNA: TGTGCCAGCAGCTTAGAATCCAGATATGTGCAGTACTTC
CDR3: CASSLESRYVQYF